This T cell receptor (beta chain) appears in the sequencing data of a study of T-cell reconstitution after alpha-beta-depleted transplantation in children. Study-wide results and limits: T-cell numbers and diversity, one year after transplant, stemmed largely from T cells that were newly produced. Expanded graft clones, several hundred of them, were reportedly the source of alpha-beta T cells about two months after transplant.

This clonotype came up many times. Its antigen is still unknown. The CDR3 is 16 amino acids. Germline V gives CDR1 SGHRS, CDR2 YFSETQ. V shed 3 bases and J 0 bases; nucleotides not matched to a gene: 4. Preparation of the TCRbeta library was carried out with unique molecular identifiers. TCRdb independently ran MiXCR on the PCR reads; one entry per CDR3 protein. Among approximately 240,000 distinct CDR3 sequences listed, roughly 10% were seen once. The chain links TRBV5-1 to TRBJ2-1; 9 nucleotides align to TRBD2. Sequencing used PBMCs, obtained before TCRalphabeta/CD19-depleted stem cell transplant. This TCR was recovered from a child younger than two with acute myeloid leukemia, due to receive a stem cell transplant. Here the CDR3 reads CASSSNSGSSYNEQFF. The CDR3 DNA reads TGCGCCAGCAGCTCCAATAGCGGGAGCTCCTACAATGAGCAGTTCTTC.